The next 30 T cell receptor beta chains were all read from a single sample in a study of T-cell memory formation after mild COVID-19. TCRdb analysed the 5' RACE reads with MiXCR anew, one entry per CDR3 protein. This sample has around 300,000 distinct CDR3 sequences, with 14% found just once. The specimen sequenced was PBMCs or a T cell subset sorted from them (not recorded which). Receptors were obtained from a young man who had mild COVID-19 (a few samples of this study predate the infection). Cell type and time point are not known.

This clonotype was counted between two and nine times. The rearrangement uses TRBV6-2 or TRBV6-3 and TRBJ2-2; perhaps D is TRBD1 or TRBD2 (5 bases each). Germline-derived CDR1 and CDR2 are MNHEY and SVGEGT. This CDR3 is 10 amino acids long. Trimming shortened V by 8 bases and J by 13 bases, and 11 bases separated the two germline ends. The CDR3 DNA is TGTGCCAGCGGACGGGGACGGCTGTTTTTT. Translating it yields CASGRGRLFF.

This clonotype was recorded at least ten times. V is TRBV12-3 or TRBV12-4 and J is TRBJ2-1; TRBD2 aligns across 7 bases. The CDR3 has 15 amino acids. J lost 5 bases, V lost 2 bases, and 6 bases had no gene match. CDR3: CASSLTGGKHNEQFF. The CDR3 DNA is TGTGCCAGCAGTTTAACGGGGGGTAAACACAATGAGCAGTTCTTC.

This clonotype was found a few times. This chain joins TRBV4-1 and TRBJ2-3; a possible D gene is TRBD2 (6 bases). The CDR3 sequence is 17 residues long. With 3 bases removed from V and 1 base from J, the gap between germline ends came to 17 bases. Per germline, CDR1 MGHRA and CDR2 YSYEKL. The DNA for the CDR3 is TGCGCCAGCAGCCAGGGAGGCAGGGCCCTTCGCACAGATACGCAGTATTTT. Protein: CASSQGGRALRTDTQYF.

J is TRBJ2-1 and V is TRBV5-1, with 9 bases lining up with TRBD1. The germline gives CDR1 SGHRS, CDR2 YFSETQ. V gave up 8 bases and J gave up 9 bases; unmatched junction bases: 9. The CDR3 is made up of 13 amino acids. The DNA of the CDR3 is TGCGCCAGTCATCTACAGGGGGCGTTTGAGCAGTTCTTC. It is translated as CASHLQGAFEQFF.

This clonotype was detected many times. The V and J genes are TRBV4-3 and TRBJ2-2; perhaps TRBD2 as D (6 bases). The CDR3 totals 16 residues. Looked up from germline, CDR1 is LGHNA and CDR2 is YSLEER. Trimming left V 0 bases short and J 7 bases short, with 15 bases between. The CDR3 DNA is TGCGCCAGCAGCCAAGAGTTATGGCGGGGCTTCGGGGAGCTGTTTTTT. This encodes CASSQELWRGFGELFF.

This clonotype was found once. V and J are TRBV6-2 or TRBV6-3 and TRBJ2-3; TRBD1 might be the D (6 bases). The CDR3 runs to 15 residues. V dropped 5 bases and J dropped 6 bases, with 18 bases sitting between them. Germline V gene sequence: CDR1 MNHEY, CDR2 SVGEGT. CDR3 residues: CASSPHRVSGDTQYF. The CDR3 DNA reads TGTGCCAGCAGTCCCCACAGGGTCTCCGGTGATACGCAGTATTTT.

The table lists this clonotype with a few counts. The chain employs TRBV7-9 and TRBJ2-2, with 7 positions matching TRBD1. The germline V gene encodes CDR1 SEHNR and CDR2 FQNEAQ (reference sequence). V trimming: 1 base; J trimming: 4 bases; junction bases outside the gene matches: 3. This CDR3 region has 15 residues. CDR3 DNA sequence: TGTGCCAGCAGCTTAGAACAGGGGAGCACCGGGGAGCTGTTTTTT. It translates to CASSLEQGSTGELFF.

The table lists this clonotype with many counts. The chain uses TRBV7-9 and TRBJ1-2; 7 bases align to TRBD1. From germline, CDR1 is SEHNR and CDR2 FQNEAQ (reference sequence). The junction had 7 bases not matched to a gene; V was cut back by 7 bases and J by 8 bases. CDR3 length: 12 amino acids. CDR3 protein: CASMTGPMGYTF. The CDR3 nucleotides read TGTGCCAGCATGACAGGGCCCATGGGCTACACCTTC.

The chain uses TRBV7-9 and TRBJ1-2; possibly TRBD1 for D (6 bases). The V gene's germline CDR1 is SEHNR and CDR2 FQNEAQ (reference sequence). V lost 5 bases to trimming and J lost 8 bases, with 12 bases between them. The CDR3 is made up of 12 amino acids. In DNA form, the CDR3 reads TGTGCCAGCAGCCCTCAGACAGGCGGCTACACCTTC. Its translation: CASSPQTGGYTF.

This clonotype appeared once. Just one base apart from a much larger clone, this may be a read error. Because the CDR3 is missing its conserved closing phenylalanine or tryptophan, this is likely a read error. The chain has TRBV7-8 and TRBJ2-5, with TRBD1 as a possible D gene (6 bases). Trimming cost V 1 base and J 2 bases, with 8 bases left between them. This CDR3 has 14 amino acids. The germline CDR1 and CDR2 sequences are SGHVS and FQNEAQ. CDR3 in amino acids: CASSLDTGQETQYL. CDR3 DNA sequence: TGTGCCAGCAGCTTAGATACAGGGCAAGAGACCCAGTACTTA.

The chain carries TRBV29-1 and TRBJ2-5; TRBD1 aligns across 10 bases. Trimming removed 7 bases from V and 6 bases from J; junction bases left unmatched: 11. The CDR3 sequence is 14 residues long. Germline V gene lookup returns CDR1 SQVTM and CDR2 ANQGSEA. CDR3 in DNA: TGCAGCGCGGTGGGACAGGGGAGGACGAAGACCCAGTACTTC. Translating gives CSAVGQGRTKTQYF.

The rearrangement joins TRBV6-5 to TRBJ2-2; D remains ambiguous. CDR3 size: 14 residues. CDR1 is MNHEY, CDR2 SVGAGI, per germline. With 11 bases removed from V and 4 bases from J, the gap between germline ends came to 17 bases. The CDR3 DNA reads TGTGCCGTCTCCCGGACGGTGAGCACCGGGGAGCTGTTTTTT. Encoded protein: CAVSRTVSTGELFF.

This clonotype was detected ten times or more. This rearrangement joins TRBV12-3 or TRBV12-4 to TRBJ1-5; D might be TRBD1 (5 bases). Between the trimmed V and J ends, which lost 6 bases and 2 bases, there was a span of 11 bases. The CDR3 has 14 amino acids. In nucleotides, the CDR3 is TGTGCCAGCAGAATGGGGGTAGGCAATCAGCCCCAGCATTTT. Protein: CASRMGVGNQPQHF.

The chain recombines TRBV5-1 with TRBJ1-3; D gene ambiguous. CDR1 and CDR2 (germline): SGHRS, YFSETQ. V gave up 4 bases and J gave up 1 base, with 18 bases separating them. This CDR3 region has 17 residues. The CDR3 spells CASSITVVSGSGNTIYF. The CDR3 DNA follows: TGCGCCAGCAGCATAACCGTCGTTAGTGGTTCTGGAAACACCATATATTTT.

In this sample, this clonotype turned up a few times. V usage is TRBV11-2 and J usage is TRBJ2-1; D tentatively fits TRBD1 or TRBD2 (5 bases each). V was cut by 5 bases and J by 1 base, with 18 bases left in between. In germline, CDR1 is SGHAT, CDR2 FQNNGV. The CDR3 is made up of 17 amino acids. CDR3 sequence (DNA): TGTGCCAGCAGCCGGATAAGTCGGGGCCGTTCCTACAATGAGCAGTTCTTC. This sequence encodes CASSRISRGRSYNEQFF.

This clonotype was observed a handful of times. The chain uses TRBV4-1 and TRBJ2-3, with D possibly TRBD2 on 6 matching bases. CDR1 MGHRA and CDR2 YSYEKL come from the germline V gene. CDR3 length: 17 amino acids. V was pared by 6 bases and J by 5 bases, with 24 bases between. CDR3 sequence: CASRGPRRDSLGDTQYF. In nucleotides, the CDR3 is TGCGCCAGCAGGGGCCCTCGCCGGGACTCCCTTGGAGATACGCAGTATTTT.

This clonotype was counted a few times. The chain links TRBV12-3 or TRBV12-4 to TRBJ2-2; D may be TRBD1 (6 bases). The germline V and J ends were trimmed by 5 bases and 5 bases, with 21 bases remaining between them. This CDR3 has 17 residues. The CDR3 DNA reads as TGTGCCAGCAGTCCCGCGGGTGGGGGCGCGGAGACCGGGGAGCTGTTTTTT. Protein product: CASSPAGGGAETGELFF.

The V gene is TRBV7-8, the J gene TRBJ2-5; D unclear. This CDR3 spans 14 amino acids. V lost 1 base and J 5 bases, leaving 11 bases between the germline ends. The germline V gene encodes CDR1 SGHVS and CDR2 FQNEAQ. The DNA of the CDR3 is TGTGCCAGCAGCTTAGTTCTGGGGTCGGAGACCCAGTACTTC. Encoded protein: CASSLVLGSETQYF.

The chain carries TRBV6-6 and TRBJ1-5, with a tentative D call TRBD1 (6 bases). V lost 1 base to trimming and J lost 7 bases, with 20 bases between them. The CDR3 spans 17 residues. The germline V gene has CDR1 MNHNY and CDR2 SVGAGI (reference sequence). The CDR3 protein is CASSYYGARGGGQPQHF. Here the CDR3 DNA reads TGTGCCAGCAGTTACTATGGAGCCAGGGGTGGCGGCCAGCCCCAGCATTTT.

This clonotype was observed a few times. The V gene is TRBV6-1, the J gene TRBJ1-1, with 7 bases matching TRBD1. The CDR3 totals 15 residues. In germline, CDR1 is MNHNS, CDR2 SASEGT. J was trimmed by 6 bases and V by 2 bases; bases with no gene match: 9. CDR3: CASSEFGGQGAEAFF. The CDR3 DNA follows: TGTGCCAGCAGTGAATTCGGGGGCCAGGGGGCTGAAGCTTTCTTT.

The chain carries TRBV4-3 and TRBJ1-2, with D unresolved. The germline gives CDR1 LGHNA, CDR2 YSLEER. Trimming removed 0 bases at V and 8 bases at J, with 19 bases between. The CDR3 consists of 16 residues. The CDR3 sequence: CASSQEWPKGAGGYTF. CDR3 sequence (DNA): TGCGCCAGCAGCCAAGAGTGGCCAAAGGGAGCGGGAGGCTACACCTTC.

This clonotype was seen a few times. The genes are TRBV5-8 and TRBJ2-5, with 7 bases fitting TRBD1. Germline values: CDR1 SGHTS, CDR2 YDEGEE. This CDR3 is 15 amino acids long. J was trimmed by 3 bases and V by 0 bases; bases with no gene match: 5. CDR3 DNA sequence: TGTGCCAGCAGCTTGGGCCCCGGGACAGAAGAGACCCAGTACTTC. Residues: CASSLGPGTEETQYF. Drawing the rest from reference TRBV5-8 and TRBJ2-5, the complete variable domain is EAGVTQSPTHLIKTRGQQATLRCSPISGHTSVYWYQQALGLGLQFLLWYDEGEERNRGNFPPRFSGRQFPNYSSELNVNALELEDSALYLCASSLGPGTEETQYFGPGTRLLVL.

The chain carries TRBV7-2 and TRBJ2-7; 7 bases fit TRBD1. The CDR3 is made up of 15 amino acids. Germline V CDR1 and CDR2: SGHTA, FQGNSA. The V gene end was trimmed by 1 base and the J gene end by 0 bases; junction bases not matched to a gene: 3. The CDR3 loop reads CASSLVGQTSYEQYV. The CDR3 DNA sequence: TGTGCCAGCAGCTTAGTGGGACAGACCTCCTACGAGCAGTACGTC.

V is TRBV19 and J is TRBJ2-5, with 11 bases matching TRBD1. The junction had 22 bases not matched to a gene; V was cut back by 5 bases and J by 8 bases. This CDR3 comprises 19 residues. CDR1 is LNHDA and CDR2 is SQIVND in the germline V gene (reference sequence). The CDR3 spells CASSPAGQGGRGLRVTQYF. Here the CDR3 DNA reads TGTGCCAGTAGTCCAGCGGGACAGGGGGGACGCGGATTGCGTGTCACCCAGTACTTC. The whole variable domain, filled in from reference TRBV19 and TRBJ2-5, reads DGGITQSPKYLFRKEGQNVTLSCEQNLNHDAMYWYRQDPGQGLRLIYYSQIVNDFQKGDIAEGYSVSREKKESFPLTVTSAQKNPTAFYLCASSPAGQGGRGLRVTQYFGPGTRLLVL.

The rearrangement links TRBV7-6 to TRBJ2-7; D remains ambiguous. The germline V gene encodes CDR1 SGHVS and CDR2 FNYEAQ. The CDR3 has 13 residues. Trimming left V 3 bases short and J 3 bases short, with 9 bases between. The CDR3 reads CASSFGSNYEQYV. CDR3 in DNA: TGTGCCAGCAGCTTTGGCAGTAACTACGAGCAGTACGTC.

This chain connects TRBV6-5 to TRBJ1-1; 7 nucleotides agree with TRBD1. The CDR3 is made up of 14 amino acids. CDR1 and CDR2 (germline): MNHEY, SVGAGI. V shed 4 bases and J 4 bases; nucleotides not matched to a gene: 6. The DNA of the CDR3 is TGTGCCAGCAGTTCCTCCAGGGGGATCACTGAAGCTTTCTTT. Encoded protein: CASSSSRGITEAFF.

This chain joins TRBV12-3 or TRBV12-4 and TRBJ2-1; TRBD1 might be the D (6 bases). Trimming stripped 0 bases from V and 7 bases from J, with 13 bases between. The CDR3 sequence is 15 residues long. The CDR3 nucleotides read TGTGCCAGCAGTTTAGCCTCAGGGGTGGGGAATGAGCAGTTCTTC. This translates into CASSLASGVGNEQFF.

The chain carries TRBV2 and TRBJ2-1; D call uncertain. Trimming left V 4 bases short and J 5 bases short, with 12 bases between. CDR1 SNHLY and CDR2 FYNNEI come from the germline V gene. The CDR3 length is 14 residues. DNA of the CDR3: TGTGCCAGCAGTGGAGATAGGGTAGACAATGAGCAGTTCTTC. Protein sequence: CASSGDRVDNEQFF.

J is TRBJ1-2 and V is TRBV29-1; D is undetermined. Germline V gene sequence: CDR1 SQVTM, CDR2 ANQGSEA. CDR3 length: 12 residues. V lost 1 base, J lost 4 bases, and 7 bases lay in between. CDR3: CSVEGTVYGYTF. The CDR3 DNA reads TGCAGCGTTGAAGGGACCGTCTATGGCTACACCTTC.

The sample holds a few counts of this clonotype. J is TRBJ2-4 and V is TRBV5-5; D not resolved. The V gene's germline CDR1 is SGHKS and CDR2 YYEKEE (reference sequence). V lost 2 bases to trimming and J lost 5 bases, with 11 bases between them. CDR3 length equals 14 residues. The CDR3 nucleotides read TGTGCCAGCAGCTTACAGCTATTTGAAAACATTCAGTACTTC. Translating it yields CASSLQLFENIQYF.